Following are 31 T cell receptor beta chains from one sample sequenced in a study of T cell changes during pregnancy in multiple sclerosis. Method: immunoSEQ multiplex PCR; TCRdb's copy keeps in-frame clones and lacks some. The sample includes tens of thousands of clones, 80% to 90% of them seen just once. Specimen: CD4+ T cells from peripheral blood mononuclear cells, collected before pregnancy. The receptors come from a female donor with multiple sclerosis, enrolled in a pregnancy study.

In this sample, this clone turned up a few times. This rearrangement joins TRBV7-2 to TRBJ1-2, with TRBD1 matching 7 bases. V was pared by 5 bases and J by 4 bases, with 1 base of the junction left unmatched. The CDR3 has 12 amino acids. Per the germline V gene, CDR1 is SGHTA and CDR2 is FQGNSA. This chain's CDR3 is CASSRDSYGYTF. The CDR3 region has the DNA TGTGCCAGCAGCCGGGACAGCTATGGCTACACCTTC.

This clone has more than one count but fewer than ten. This chain connects TRBV19 to TRBJ2-7; D possibly corresponds to TRBD2 (6 bases). The V gene lost 7 bases and the J gene lost 4 bases, with 14 bases spanning the gap. The CDR3 sequence is 13 residues long. CDR1 and CDR2 from the germline V gene are LNHDA and SQIVND (reference sequence). The CDR3 here is CASNEGGRYEQYF. CDR3 nucleotide sequence: TGTGCCAGTAATGAGGGAGGTCGGTACGAGCAGTACTTC.

The chain joins TRBV19 to TRBJ1-4; D gene ambiguous. Germline CDR1 is LNHDA and CDR2 is SQIVND (reference sequence). The CDR3 runs to 15 residues. V lost 1 base and J lost 3, with 9 bases in between. The CDR3 loop reads CASSIVWAANEKLFF. The DNA of the CDR3 is TGTGCCAGTAGTATAGTTTGGGCTGCTAATGAAAAACTGTTTTTT.

J is TRBJ2-7 and V is TRBV27, with 7 bases aligning to TRBD1. Germline V gene sequence: CDR1 MNHEY, CDR2 SMNVEV (reference sequence). J lost 5 bases, V lost 3 bases, and 10 bases had no gene match. The CDR3 runs 15 residues. This chain's CDR3 is CASSFEGTGAHEQYF. The DNA of the CDR3 is TGTGCCAGCAGTTTTGAGGGAACAGGGGCGCACGAGCAGTACTTC.

The chain employs TRBV28 and TRBJ1-2, with 9 bases matching TRBD1. V lost 6 bases and J lost 3; bases outside the gene matches: 2. Germline V lookup: CDR1 MDHEN, CDR2 SYDVKM. The CDR3 is 13 amino acids. The CDR3 DNA sequence: TGTGCCAGCAGCCGACAGGGGGACTATGGCTACACCTTC. Translated: CASSRQGDYGYTF.

V is TRBV28 and J is TRBJ1-2; D might be TRBD1 (5 bases). The CDR3 loop spans 14 amino acids. Deletions cut 7 bases from V and 0 bases from J, with 12 bases between. From germline, CDR1 is MDHEN and CDR2 SYDVKM. CDR3 nucleotides: TGTGCCAGCAACGGCAGGGCGGCTAACTATGGCTACACCTTC. This gives the protein CASNGRAANYGYTF.

The chain has TRBV13 and TRBJ2-5; 12 bases match TRBD2. V lost 2 bases and J lost 4; bases outside the gene matches: 8. The CDR3 totals 17 residues. Germline values: CDR1 PRHDT, CDR2 FYEKMQ (reference sequence). CDR3 loop: CASSLRLAGGFGETQYF. CDR3 in DNA: TGTGCCAGCAGCTTACGGCTAGCGGGAGGGTTTGGAGAGACCCAGTACTTC.

The gene calls are TRBV29-1 and TRBJ2-5; a possible D gene is TRBD1 (6 bases). The germline V gene encodes CDR1 SQVTM and CDR2 ANQGSEA. The length of the CDR3 is 13 residues. The V end was cut by 0 bases, the J end by 5 bases, with 10 bases between. DNA for the CDR3: TGCAGCGTTGAAGATCCAGGGGTGGAGACCCAGTACTTC. The encoded protein is CSVEDPGVETQYF.

The chain employs TRBV5-1 and TRBJ2-3; D perhaps matches TRBD1 (6 bases). The ends were cut back, 1 base at V and 4 bases at J, with 10 bases in the middle. Germline values: CDR1 SGHRS, CDR2 YFSETQ. This CDR3 spans 14 amino acids. CDR3 loop: CASSLSSGADTQYF. For the CDR3, the DNA is TGCGCCAGCAGCTTGTCGTCAGGGGCAGATACGCAGTATTTT.

V is TRBV19 and J is TRBJ1-1, with 11 bases matching TRBD1. CDR3 length equals 14 residues. V was pared by 6 bases and J by 5 bases, with 5 bases of the junction left unmatched. CDR1 and CDR2 (germline): LNHDA, SQIVND (reference sequence). CDR3 DNA: TGTGCCAGTAGCACGGGACAGGGGGAGACTGAAGCTTTCTTT. Residues: CASSTGQGETEAFF. The full variable domain, its missing parts supplied by reference TRBV19 and TRBJ1-1, is DGGITQSPKYLFRKEGQNVTLSCEQNLNHDAMYWYRQDPGQGLRLIYYSQIVNDFQKGDIAEGYSVSREKKESFPLTVTSAQKNPTAFYLCASSTGQGETEAFFGQGTRLTVV.

J is TRBJ2-2 and V is TRBV5-1; possible D gene TRBD1, 6 bases. Per the germline V gene, CDR1 is SGHRS and CDR2 is YFSETQ. V was pared by 3 bases and J by 4 bases, with 10 bases between. The CDR3 extends over 14 amino acids. The CDR3 loop reads CASSSGHPTGELFF. CDR3 coding DNA: TGCGCCAGCAGCTCGGGACATCCCACCGGGGAGCTGTTTTTT.

V gene TRBV5-4 combines with J gene TRBJ1-1, with D maybe TRBD1 (6 bases). Germline V CDR1 and CDR2: SGHNT, YYREEE (reference sequence). V was clipped by 0 bases and J by 1 base, with 10 bases between them. The CDR3 runs to 15 residues. The chain's CDR3 is CASSLVDRENTEAFF. The CDR3 region has the DNA TGTGCCAGCAGCTTGGTGGACAGAGAGAACACTGAAGCTTTCTTT.

J is TRBJ2-3 and V is TRBV19, with 8 bases fitting TRBD2. Germline CDR1 reads LNHDA; CDR2 reads SQIVND (reference sequence). With 9 bases clipped from V and 5 bases from J, the junction kept 13 bases outside the gene matches. The CDR3 has 15 residues. The CDR3, as DNA: TGTGCCAGCACGGGACTAGGAAGGCCCCAAGATACGCAGTATTTT. Its protein is CASTGLGRPQDTQYF.

The chain has TRBV2 and TRBJ2-3, with 9 bases fitting TRBD2. The V segment lost 6 bases and the J segment 1 base; nucleotides outside the gene matches: 2. The CDR3 loop spans 14 amino acids. Germline V gene sequence: CDR1 SNHLY, CDR2 FYNNEI. CDR3 bases: TGTGCCAGCAGGAGACTAGCGGGCACAGATACGCAGTATTTT. It codes for CASRRLAGTDTQYF.

The chain links TRBV7-9 to TRBJ1-5; no clear D. Trimming pared 0 bases from V and 0 bases from J, leaving 12 bases between. CDR1 is SEHNR, CDR2 FQNEAQ, per germline (reference sequence). This CDR3 is 17 amino acids long. CDR3 DNA sequence: TGTGCCAGCAGCTTAGCGGGAGGAAGATATAGCAATCAGCCCCAGCATTTT. This translates into CASSLAGGRYSNQPQHF.

The CDR3 DNA reads as TGTGCCAGCAGCTCCACTAGGACGGATGGCTACACCTTC. It is translated as CASSSTRTDGYTF. The V gene is TRBV5-4, the J gene TRBJ1-2; no clear D gene. The ends were cut back, 3 bases at V and 6 bases at J, with 12 bases in the middle. The CDR3 covers 13 residues. Germline CDR1 and CDR2: SGHNT and YYREEE (reference sequence).

The chain carries TRBV29-1 and TRBJ1-1; 7 bases line up with TRBD1. Germline assignment: CDR1 SQVTM and CDR2 ANQGSEA. V shed 6 bases and J 1 base; nucleotides not matched to a gene: 8. The CDR3 length is 14 residues. The CDR3 reads CSVAPRTGNTEAFF. In DNA, the CDR3 is TGCAGCGTAGCCCCCAGGACAGGGAACACTGAAGCTTTCTTT.

CDR3 region: CASSQGGTADIAYEQYF. The CDR3 DNA reads as TGCGCCAGCAGCCAAGGAGGGACAGCAGATATCGCCTACGAGCAGTACTTC. The rearrangement links TRBV4-1 to TRBJ2-7; TRBD1 matches at 7 bases. The V gene end was trimmed by 1 base and the J gene end by 2 bases; junction bases not matched to a gene: 11. CDR1 is MGHRA and CDR2 is YSYEKL in the germline V gene. The CDR3 loop spans 17 amino acids.

The V gene is TRBV18, the J gene TRBJ2-7; 8 nucleotides agree with TRBD1. This CDR3 has 15 residues. The germline V gene has CDR1 KGHSH and CDR2 LQKENI. J lost 7 bases, V lost 3 bases, and 11 bases had no gene match. The CDR3 sequence is CASSPNSGQVAEQYF. DNA for the CDR3: TGTGCCAGCTCACCGAACTCGGGACAGGTCGCGGAGCAGTACTTC.

The V and J genes are TRBV30 and TRBJ1-2; possibly TRBD1 for D (5 bases). The V gene's germline CDR1 is GTSNPN and CDR2 SVGIG (reference sequence). V was clipped by 0 bases and J by 3 bases, with 8 bases between them. The CDR3 consists of 13 residues. The CDR3 nucleotides are TGTGCCTGGAGTGTTGACAGCTACTATGGCTACACCTTC. Amino acid sequence: CAWSVDSYYGYTF.

This chain links TRBV19 with TRBJ1-2; maybe TRBD1 (6 bases). The CDR3 consists of 14 residues. The germline gives CDR1 LNHDA, CDR2 SQIVND (reference sequence). V lost 4 bases to trimming and J lost 6 bases, with 15 bases between them. As DNA, the CDR3 is TGTGCCAGTAGTAAGACAGGTCCCGGCAATGGCTACACCTTC. It specifies CASSKTGPGNGYTF.

This clone appeared a single time. The chain is built from TRBV10-2 and TRBJ1-5, with TRBD1 as a possible D gene (5 bases). The CDR3 consists of 14 residues. V lost 6 bases to trimming and J lost 5 bases, with 14 bases between them. Per germline, CDR1 WSHSY and CDR2 SAAADI. DNA for the CDR3: TGCGCCAGCAGGACGTCGGGAGGGGATCAGCCCCAGCATTTT. Translating gives CASRTSGGDQPQHF.

With respect to this clone: Other DNA sequences within the sample encode an identical CDR3. The rearrangement joins TRBV5-4 to TRBJ1-4; D remains unclear. This CDR3 comprises 15 residues. V was pared by 5 bases and J by 0 bases, with 11 bases between. Germline values: CDR1 SGHNT, CDR2 YYREEE (reference sequence). CDR3 bases: TGTGCCAGCAGTCCTGGCGGGACAACTAATGAAAAACTGTTTTTT. Protein sequence: CASSPGGTTNEKLFF.

This clone was detected once. This chain connects TRBV5-1 to TRBJ2-1, with TRBD1 as a possible D gene (6 bases). This CDR3 is 12 amino acids long. Trimming took off 4 bases at V and 9 bases at J, with 11 bases between the two ends. CDR1 and CDR2 (germline): SGHRS, YFSETQ. The CDR3 reads CASSDNRVEQFF. CDR3 nucleotide sequence: TGCGCCAGCAGCGACAACAGGGTTGAGCAGTTCTTC.

This sequence joins TRBV4-3 and TRBJ1-2; 10 positions agree with TRBD1. The V and J ends lost 1 base and 3 bases, in that order; junction bases with no gene match: 8. The CDR3 loop spans 17 amino acids. Germline V CDR1 and CDR2: LGHNA, YSLEER. The CDR3: CASSQATWTGGDYGYTF. Written as DNA, the CDR3 is TGCGCCAGCAGCCAAGCCACTTGGACAGGGGGTGACTATGGCTACACCTTC.

This clone was seen a handful of times. This rearrangement joins TRBV5-4 to TRBJ2-1, with D unresolved. This CDR3 spans 12 amino acids. Trimming took off 2 bases at V and 14 bases at J, with 14 bases between the two ends. Germline CDR1 reads SGHNT; CDR2 reads YYREEE (reference sequence). The CDR3 region is CASSFGSTSEFF. CDR3 bases: TGTGCCAGCAGCTTTGGGTCAACGAGCGAGTTCTTC.

This clone was seen more than once but under ten times. The chain joins TRBV5-1 to TRBJ2-7; no clear D. The germline V and J ends were trimmed by 4 bases and 2 bases, with 4 bases remaining between them. The CDR3 covers 11 residues. Germline CDR1 SGHRS, CDR2 YFSETQ. CDR3: CASSDTYEQYF. The CDR3 coding sequence is TGCGCCAGCAGCGACACCTACGAGCAGTACTTC.

This clone was counted once. The chain has TRBV18 and TRBJ2-1, with TRBD2 matching 15 bases. This CDR3 has 17 residues. J gave up 3 bases and V 3 bases, and 3 bases lay outside the gene matches. CDR1 and CDR2 from the germline V gene are KGHSH and LQKENI. In DNA form, the CDR3 reads TGTGCCAGCTCACCGGGGACTAGCGGGGGGCTCTACAATGAGCAGTTCTTC. It translates to CASSPGTSGGLYNEQFF.

The chain recombines TRBV6-1 with TRBJ2-5; D remains ambiguous. This CDR3 has 15 residues. Germline V gene sequence: CDR1 MNHNS, CDR2 SASEGT. V lost 3 bases and J lost 1, with 12 bases in between. The CDR3 DNA reads as TGTGCCAGCAGTGAGCTAATGGGCCTCCAAGAGACCCAGTACTTC. This sequence encodes CASSELMGLQETQYF.

This chain joins TRBV19 and TRBJ2-2; TRBD1 matches 10 bases. V lost 7 bases, J lost 0 bases, and 11 bases stayed unmatched. Germline CDR1 and CDR2: LNHDA and SQIVND (reference sequence). The CDR3 spans 18 residues. CDR3 sequence (DNA): TGTGCCAGTACCCTAGCTCCGGGACAGGGGACGAACACCGGGGAGCTGTTTTTT. Protein: CASTLAPGQGTNTGELFF.

The chain recombines TRBV2 with TRBJ1-5; D is uncertain. The CDR3 runs 15 residues. CDR1 and CDR2 from the germline V gene are SNHLY and FYNNEI. With 2 bases removed from V and 4 bases from J, the gap between germline ends came to 12 bases. CDR3 protein: CASSELAGPNQPQHF. CDR3 DNA sequence: TGTGCCAGCAGTGAATTGGCAGGCCCTAATCAGCCCCAGCATTTT.